Below are 32 T cell receptor beta chains sequenced from a single sample in a study of blood T cell repertoires in COVID-19. The protocol was immunoSEQ multiplex PCR, while the TCRdb copy is restricted to in-frame clones and leaves out a portion. The repertoire holds about 80,000 clones, with 70% to 75% as singletons. Sequencing was performed on peripheral blood. The receptor set was obtained from a man aged 50-60 years with active or convalescent COVID-19.

The chain uses TRBV3-1 (or the pseudogene TRBV3-2) and TRBJ2-5, with D possibly TRBD2 on 7 matching bases. The CDR3 extends over 15 amino acids. Between the trimmed V and J ends, which lost 0 bases and 5 bases, there was a span of 13 bases. CDR1 LGHDT and CDR2 YNNKEL come from the germline V gene (reference sequence). The CDR3 nucleotides are TGTGCCAGCAGCCAAGAAGGGGGGGGCGCGGAGACCCAGTACTTC. Amino acids: CASSQEGGGAETQYF.

The rearrangement links TRBV18 to TRBJ2-7; D is possibly TRBD2 (6 bases). CDR1 and CDR2 from the germline V gene are KGHSH and LQKENI. V shed 2 bases and J shed 3 bases, with 11 bases lying between them. This CDR3 region has 14 residues. The CDR3 spells CASSPVLSGYEQYF. CDR3 nucleotides: TGTGCCAGCTCACCAGTTCTTAGCGGCTACGAGCAGTACTTC.

The chain uses TRBV28 and TRBJ1-2; D perhaps matches TRBD1 (5 bases). Trimming removed 3 bases from V and 3 bases from J, with 11 bases in between. Germline assignment: CDR1 MDHEN and CDR2 SYDVKM. This CDR3 contains 14 residues. In DNA form, the CDR3 reads TGTGCCAGCAGTTTTGGGGCCGCCCACTATGGCTACACCTTC. The encoded protein is CASSFGAAHYGYTF.

This clone showed up just a few times. Sequence at one end of the junction differs from germline and may be a read error. The genes are TRBV19 and TRBJ1-2, with 7 bases identical to TRBD1. This CDR3 is built from 14 residues. Germline-derived CDR1 and CDR2 are LNHDA and SQIVND (reference sequence). The CDR3 spells CASSIGGRHYGYTF. CDR3 nucleotide sequence: TGTGCCAGTAGCATAGGGGGCCGTCACTATGGCTACACCTTC.

The chain carries TRBV9 and TRBJ1-1, with D perhaps TRBD1 (6 bases). The CDR3 spans 12 residues. The V gene lost 4 bases and the J gene lost 11 bases, with 15 bases spanning the gap. CDR1 is SGDLS and CDR2 is YYNGEE in the germline V gene. The CDR3 reads CASSPQTGNAFF. The CDR3 nucleotides are TGTGCCAGCAGCCCTCAAACAGGGAATGCTTTCTTT. The full variable domain, with the rest looked up from reference TRBV9 and TRBJ1-1, is DSGVTQTPKHLITATGQRVTLRCSPRSGDLSVYWYQQSLDQGLQFLIQYYNGEERAKGNILERFSAQQFPDLHSELNLSSLELGDSALYFCASSPQTGNAFFGQGTRLTVV.

The rearrangement links TRBV27 to TRBJ2-3, with 8 bases identical to TRBD1. The germline gives CDR1 MNHEY, CDR2 SMNVEV (reference sequence). The CDR3 is made up of 17 amino acids. V was clipped by 2 bases and J by 5 bases; unmatched bases: 12. The CDR3 DNA follows: TGTGCCAGCAGTTTAAAGGTTGGGTCAGGGGGCCGAGATACGCAGTATTTT. Translation gives CASSLKVGSGGRDTQYF.

The V gene is TRBV7-2, the J gene TRBJ1-6; D is ambiguous. This CDR3 contains 16 residues. Germline V gene data show CDR1 as SGHTA and CDR2 as FQGNSA. Trimming shortened V by 1 base and J by 5 bases, and 12 bases separated the two germline ends. CDR3 in DNA: TGTGCCAGCAGCTTAGACAGTCCCATAAATAATTCACCCCTCCACTTT. Protein product: CASSLDSPINNSPLHF.

With regard to this clone: A read error may account for a junction end that differs from germline. This chain joins TRBV19 and TRBJ1-1, with D uncertain. Germline CDR1 reads LNHDA; CDR2 reads SQIVND (reference sequence). CDR3 size: 13 residues. In DNA form, the CDR3 reads TGTGCCAGTAGTTTAGAACCGGGCACTGAAGCTTTCTTT. The encoded protein is CASSLEPGTEAFF.

This clone was recorded at least ten times. The rearrangement joins TRBV30 to TRBJ1-5; a possible D gene is TRBD1 (5 bases). The V gene lost 2 bases and the J gene lost 4 bases, with 12 bases spanning the gap. Germline V CDR1 and CDR2: GTSNPN, SVGIG (reference sequence). This CDR3 is 14 amino acids long. CDR3 protein: CAWSLRRGNQPQHF. Written as DNA, the CDR3 is TGTGCCTGGAGTTTGAGGAGGGGAAATCAGCCCCAGCATTTT.

The sample holds one count of this clone. The chain carries TRBV12-3 or TRBV12-4 and TRBJ2-7; 7 bases map to TRBD1. V shed 6 bases, J shed 6 bases, and the junction held 5 bases outside the gene matches. The length of the CDR3 is 12 residues. Here the CDR3 DNA reads TGTGCCAGCAGCCCGGACAGGCGCGAGCAGTACTTC. It yields the protein CASSPDRREQYF.

The chain recombines TRBV5-1 with TRBJ2-3; D unresolved. Trimming shortened V by 0 bases and J by 6 bases, and 5 bases separated the two germline ends. CDR3 length equals 12 residues. Looked up from germline, CDR1 is SGHRS and CDR2 is YFSETQ. The CDR3, as DNA: TGCGCCAGCAGCTTGGACACGGATACGCAGTATTTT. Translation: CASSLDTDTQYF.

Only one count was recorded for this clone. The chain employs TRBV9 and TRBJ2-7; D perhaps matches TRBD2 (6 bases). The CDR3 is 16 residues long. V lost 0 bases and J 0 bases, leaving 13 bases between the germline ends. CDR1 is SGDLS and CDR2 is YYNGEE in the germline V gene. CDR3 residues: CASSVDGGAFSYEQYF. CDR3 in DNA: TGTGCCAGCAGCGTAGACGGCGGGGCCTTCTCCTACGAGCAGTACTTC.

J is TRBJ2-1 and V is TRBV3-1 (or the pseudogene TRBV3-2), with a tentative D call TRBD2 (5 bases). The CDR3 length is 16 residues. Trimming pared 4 bases from V and 3 bases from J, leaving 16 bases between. Per the germline V gene, CDR1 is LGHDT and CDR2 is YNNKEL (reference sequence). The CDR3 nucleotides read TGTGCCAGCAGCCCGGCCTTCACAGCGGACTACAATGAGCAGTTCTTC. Its translation: CASSPAFTADYNEQFF.

The rearrangement uses TRBV18 and TRBJ2-2, with 7 bases that match TRBD1. Losses at the gene ends were 3 bases for V and 6 bases for J; bases not matched to a gene: 4. Looked up from germline, CDR1 is KGHSH and CDR2 is LQKENI. The CDR3 is made up of 14 amino acids. The CDR3 is CASSPQDRAGELFF. DNA for the CDR3: TGTGCCAGCTCACCCCAAGACAGGGCCGGGGAGCTGTTTTTT.

The chain recombines TRBV19 with TRBJ1-6, with 8 positions matching TRBD1. V lost 6 bases, J lost 9 bases, and 10 bases stayed unmatched. The CDR3 covers 15 residues. Per the germline V gene, CDR1 is LNHDA and CDR2 is SQIVND (reference sequence). The CDR3 loop reads CASSAPGDRGSPLHF. The CDR3 region has the DNA TGTGCCAGTAGCGCGCCCGGAGACAGGGGTTCACCCCTCCACTTT.

This clone was picked up a small number of times. The CDR3 reads CAWMTTGNTIYF. The CDR3 DNA is TGTGCCTGGATGACAACCGGAAACACCATATATTTT. This chain connects TRBV30 to TRBJ1-3, with no clear D. Germline V lookup: CDR1 GTSNPN, CDR2 SVGIG (reference sequence). V was cut by 4 bases and J by 4 bases, with 8 bases left in between. This CDR3 has 12 residues.

This chain connects TRBV12-3 or TRBV12-4 to TRBJ1-1; maybe TRBD1 (6 bases). V gave up 6 bases and J gave up 7 bases, with 15 bases separating them. The CDR3 contains 13 residues. CDR3 nucleotides: TGTGCCAGCAGCTTCAGGGGAGATCGTGAAGCTTTCTTT. It specifies CASSFRGDREAFF.

Notes on this clone: Other DNA sequences from this sample encode an identical CDR3 as well. The rearrangement uses TRBV11-2 and TRBJ1-1; possible D gene TRBD1, 6 bases. Germline CDR1 reads SGHAT; CDR2 reads FQNNGV. This CDR3 is 14 amino acids long. Trimming cost V 4 bases and J 4 bases, with 13 bases left between them. The CDR3 here is CASSSQGLSTEAFF. CDR3 nucleotides: TGTGCCAGCAGCTCTCAGGGGTTGAGCACTGAAGCTTTCTTT.

This clone occurred once. The chain couples TRBV18 to TRBJ2-7; possibly TRBD2 for D (5 bases). The germline V and J ends were trimmed by 3 bases and 5 bases, with 11 bases remaining between them. The CDR3 totals 13 residues. The germline V gene has CDR1 KGHSH and CDR2 LQKENI. CDR3 DNA sequence: TGTGCCAGCTCACCCCTCCACGGGGACGAGCAGTACTTC. Its translation is CASSPLHGDEQYF.

The rearrangement links TRBV3-1 (or the pseudogene TRBV3-2) to TRBJ2-7; D may be TRBD2 (6 bases). This CDR3 spans 15 amino acids. CDR1 is LGHDT, CDR2 YNNKEL, per germline (reference sequence). Trimming shortened V by 4 bases and J by 3 bases, and 16 bases separated the two germline ends. The CDR3 nucleotides read TGTGCCAGCAGCCCCCGGGTGGGGGGTATCTACGAGCAGTACTTC. Amino acid sequence: CASSPRVGGIYEQYF.

V usage is TRBV18 and J usage is TRBJ1-4; TRBD1 might be the D (6 bases). The length of the CDR3 is 15 residues. The V end was cut by 3 bases, the J end by 8 bases, with 16 bases between. Germline V lookup: CDR1 KGHSH, CDR2 LQKENI. The CDR3 protein is CASSPATGNSEKLFF. The CDR3 DNA follows: TGTGCCAGCTCACCCGCGACAGGAAACTCCGAAAAACTGTTTTTT.

The chain recombines TRBV6-2 or TRBV6-3 with TRBJ1-3; D unresolved. Trimming left V 0 bases short and J 4 bases short, with 7 bases between. Germline V gene sequence: CDR1 MNHEY, CDR2 SVGEGT. This CDR3 has 14 amino acids. The CDR3 spells CASSYSGHGNTIYF. The CDR3 nucleotides read TGTGCCAGCAGTTACTCGGGCCACGGAAACACCATATATTTT.

V gene TRBV7-9 combines with J gene TRBJ2-7, with D possibly TRBD1 on 5 matching bases. Between the trimmed V and J ends, which lost 1 base and 5 bases, there was a span of 15 bases. This CDR3 is built from 15 residues. Germline CDR1 is SEHNR and CDR2 is FQNEAQ (reference sequence). In DNA form, the CDR3 reads TGTGCCAGCAGCTTAGTTAGGGGCAGGATCGACGAGCAGTACTTC. Translating gives CASSLVRGRIDEQYF.

This rearrangement joins TRBV10-3 to TRBJ2-3, with 9 nucleotides matching TRBD2. The V gene's germline CDR1 is ENHRY and CDR2 SYGVKD. V was pared by 6 bases and J by 6 bases, with 4 bases of the junction left unmatched. The CDR3 totals 13 residues. The DNA for the CDR3 is TGTGCCATCAGAGCTCTAGCGGGGGATACGCAGTATTTT. This encodes CAIRALAGDTQYF.

Only a few counts were recorded for this clone. CDR3 DNA: TGTGCCAGCAGCCAAGGGCCAAAACAGCCCCAGCATTTT. It specifies CASSQGPKQPQHF. The chain links TRBV3-1 (or the pseudogene TRBV3-2) to TRBJ1-5; D call uncertain. Trimming took 1 base from V and 7 from J, leaving 8 bases between them. Per germline, CDR1 LGHDT and CDR2 YNNKEL (reference sequence). This CDR3 has 13 residues.

The rearrangement links TRBV4-1 to TRBJ2-3; TRBD1 agrees at 11 bases. V shed 0 bases and J 4 bases; nucleotides not matched to a gene: 3. Germline V gene lookup returns CDR1 MGHRA and CDR2 YSYEKL. The CDR3 has 16 amino acids. The chain's CDR3 is CASSQEDRGLADTQYF. The CDR3 nucleotides read TGCGCCAGCAGCCAAGAGGACAGGGGGCTCGCAGATACGCAGTATTTT.

This clone has just a few counts. The chain employs TRBV11-2 and TRBJ2-5; 9 bases fit TRBD1. CDR3 length: 13 residues. Trimming took 4 bases from V and 5 from J; bases not matched to a gene: 2. Per germline, CDR1 SGHAT and CDR2 FQNNGV. The CDR3 region has the DNA TGTGCCAGCAGCTCACAGGGGGCGGAGACCCAGTACTTC. Translation gives CASSSQGAETQYF.

This clone was seen a few times. The chain combines TRBV5-1 with TRBJ2-5; 15 positions agree with TRBD2. The CDR3 is 18 amino acids. Germline values: CDR1 SGHRS, CDR2 YFSETQ. The junction had 6 bases not matched to a gene; V was cut back by 1 base and J by 2 bases. The CDR3 coding sequence is TGCGCCAGCAGCTTGTGGGGGACTAGCGGGGGGCCACAAGAGACCCAGTACTTC. Protein sequence: CASSLWGTSGGPQETQYF.

The J gene is TRBJ2-5, the V gene TRBV9, with TRBD1 as a possible D gene (5 bases). V was pared by 0 bases and J by 5 bases, with 14 bases between. This CDR3 contains 15 residues. CDR1 is SGDLS and CDR2 is YYNGEE in the germline V gene. The CDR3 bases are TGTGCCAGCAGCGTAGGTGGGGCGAAGGGTGAGACCCAGTACTTC. It yields the protein CASSVGGAKGETQYF.

This sequence joins TRBV12-5 and TRBJ1-3; possible D gene TRBD1, 5 bases. CDR3 length: 17 amino acids. Germline V gene lookup returns CDR1 LGHNT and CDR2 FRNRAP. With 4 bases removed from V and 3 bases from J, the gap between germline ends came to 19 bases. The CDR3 spells CASGSLRTQGIGNTIYF. CDR3 nucleotide sequence: TGTGCTAGTGGTTCCTTGCGCACTCAGGGAATTGGAAACACCATATATTTT.

The CDR3, as DNA: TGTGCCAGTAGTATATCAGGGACCGGGGAGCTGTTTTTT. Protein product: CASSISGTGELFF. The chain links TRBV19 to TRBJ2-2; possibly TRBD1 for D (5 bases). The length of the CDR3 is 13 residues. V was shortened by 2 bases and J by 5 bases, with 6 bases between the two germline ends. The V gene's germline CDR1 is LNHDA and CDR2 SQIVND (reference sequence).

This clone turned up a few times. CDR3 loop: CASSLQARRGQGNTEAFF. Here the CDR3 DNA reads TGTGCCAGCAGCTTACAGGCCCGTAGGGGACAGGGGAACACTGAAGCTTTCTTT. The chain joins TRBV13 to TRBJ1-1; 9 bases fit TRBD1. CDR1 and CDR2 (germline): PRHDT, FYEKMQ (reference sequence). Germline trimming cut 2 bases from V and 1 base from J; bases unmatched to any gene: 11. The CDR3 has 18 residues.